A single T cell receptor (beta chain) is shown here with its context. Sequencing was performed with immunoSEQ multiplex PCR; in TCRdb, only in-frame clones are kept and a portion is missing. The sample has about 88,000 clones, approximately 90% seen once. Cells were sorted from thawed PBMC rested overnight and stained with GMM-loaded CD1B tetramer, viability dye and anti-CD3. The CD1B tetramers carried C32 glucose monomycolate purified from Rhodococcus equi. PBMC for tetramer sorting were first depleted of CD14-expressing monocytes. This specimen belongs to a study of T cells in tuberculosis. At the level of the study: The T cells targeted glucose monomycolate, a mycobacterial lipid, via CD1B.

After removal of 4 bases from V and 0 bases from J, the junction contained 3 bases not matched to a gene. Germline V lookup: CDR1 SGHRS, CDR2 YFSETQ. CDR3 length: 15 residues. Study-level results: Low-affinity CD1B-GMM tetramer-binding T cells may have been missed.

This receptor was identified in an adult woman with latent tuberculosis. The chain couples TRBV5-1 to TRBJ2-1; 8 nucleotides line up with TRBD1. Material: CD1b-GMM tetramer-negative cells sorted from PBMCs. In DNA form, the CDR3 reads TGCGCCAGCAGCAAGGGGACAGGCTCCTACAATGAGCAGTTCTTC. Its protein is CASSKGTGSYNEQFF.